This is a list of T cell receptor beta chains from one sample in a study of long-term antiretroviral therapy in people with HIV. Some clones are missing from TCRdb's copy, which holds only in-frame ones; the method was immunoSEQ multiplex PCR. The table shows approximately 33,000 clones, with 70% to 90% occurring only once. The sample here was unsorted PBMCs, taken 0.8 years before starting antiretroviral therapy. These receptors all come from a young man with HIV. Both conserved end residues are trimmed from each CDR3. A D gene is named only where the DNA matches it firmly.

J	V	D	CDR3
TRBJ1-6	TRBV4-1	TRBD1	ASSRTGTNSPLH
TRBJ2-2	TRBV5-1	-	ASTVGGPETGELF
TRBJ2-7	TRBV11-2	-	ASSPRRRDRYEQY
TRBJ2-5	TRBV2	-	ASRVTPGVLETQY
TRBJ2-2	TRBV4-3	-	ASSQEVAGTTGELF
TRBJ1-1	TRBV21-1	-	ASSIPRETGDTEAF
TRBJ2-1	TRBV7-9	-	ASSSVEVSPGLTKDEF
TRBJ2-7	TRBV5-5	TRBD2	ASRSATSGGIYEQY
TRBJ2-5	TRBV4-1	TRBD2	ASSPTLGGERDEYRTQY
TRBJ2-2	TRBV14	-	ASSPRLNGELF
TRBJ1-6	TRBV18	-	ASSPIQGLRSPLH
TRBJ2-1	TRBV5-5	-	ASSLKLRSYNEQF
TRBJ1-5	TRBV28	-	ASSSGQSPNQPQH
TRBJ2-7	TRBV4-3	TRBD2	ASSQEWRGGREQY
TRBJ1-1	TRBV15	-	ATSREQGSEAF
TRBJ2-2	TRBV7-7	-	ASSSYAGAGELF
TRBJ1-5	TRBV5-1	-	ASSADGNQPQH
TRBJ2-7	TRBV7-6	-	ASSLAGGPANEQY
TRBJ2-7	TRBV7-9	-	ASSLENGEQY
TRBJ1-2	TRBV9	TRBD1	ASSVRGGQGARGYT
TRBJ1-2	TRBV5-5	-	ASSLTDADGYT
TRBJ1-3	TRBV11-2	-	ASSRGVDSGNTIY
TRBJ2-5	TRBV9	TRBD2	ASTPGLAAQETQY
TRBJ1-6	TRBV11-2	-	ASSSGSYNSPLH
TRBJ2-7	TRBV12-5	-	ASGLHRAEQY
TRBJ1-3	TRBV5-5	TRBD1	ASSPRTGEAGNTIY
TRBJ1-3	TRBV19	-	ASSIGGYGNTIY
TRBJ1-3	TRBV7-8	-	ASSLGNIIY
TRBJ2-6	TRBV9	-	ASSVQDSGANVLT
TRBJ2-7	TRBV18	TRBD1	ASSPLQGAGFEQY
TRBJ1-6	TRBV4-2	-	ASSQDSRGGTGSYNSPLH
TRBJ1-5	TRBV18	-	ASSPDEGGWQPQH
TRBJ2-3	TRBV6-5	-	ASSQRGDTQY
TRBJ2-2	TRBV5-6	-	ASSFATGELF
TRBJ1-4	TRBV7-8	-	ASSLVSWGEDEKLF
TRBJ2-7	TRBV10-2	-	ASSAWGDYEQY
TRBJ1-2	TRBV9	-	ASSGDSGGTYGYT
TRBJ2-1	TRBV2	TRBD2	ASSEEREINNEQF
TRBJ1-3	TRBV18	-	ASSPGLGGDTIY
TRBJ2-7	TRBV7-7	TRBD2	ASSSGTSGAEQY
TRBJ2-7	TRBV19	-	ASSPQGVYEQY
TRBJ2-3	TRBV10-3	-	AISDDDTQY
TRBJ2-7	TRBV10-3	-	AISEMARGEQY
TRBJ2-1	TRBV7-9	TRBD2	ATQRGGVGEQF
TRBJ2-5	TRBV28	-	ASSPFSRQETQY
TRBJ2-1	TRBV7-8	-	ASSLTGGNEQF
TRBJ2-7	TRBV5-6	-	ASSPGPRIYYEQY
TRBJ1-5	TRBV4-1	TRBD1	ASSQYGQGYNQPQH
TRBJ1-2	TRBV19	-	ASSFRGGGYT
TRBJ2-7	TRBV7-2	-	ASSTRVGSGGEQY
TRBJ2-2	TRBV4-2	TRBD2	ASSQVVAGGSTGELF
TRBJ1-5	TRBV6-6	-	ASSYAGSMDQPQH
TRBJ1-5	TRBV27	TRBD1	ASSSTGPQPQH
TRBJ1-1	TRBV19	-	ASSRRGGNEAF
TRBJ1-5	TRBV7-6	-	ASSLGQNSNQPQH
TRBJ2-7	TRBV11-3	TRBD2	ASSLTGLAGSVGEQY
TRBJ2-5	TRBV18	-	ASSLGTHQETQY